This T cell receptor beta chain was sequenced in a study of blood T cell repertoires in COVID-19. Overall study: Sites across the United States, Italy and Spain contributed samples from acute and convalescent COVID-19. T cells, B-cell-depleted T cells, or PBMCs supplied cDNA or gDNA.

Original handling: For nucleated cells, counts were estimated from reference gene primer amplification. Generated by immunoSEQ multiplex PCR, the TCRdb table keeps only in-frame clones and is missing some. V and J calls and clone size are those listed in that table; D and trimming were worked out from the DNA. This table holds 100,000 to 150,000 clones, roughly 80% found once. Trimming took 0 bases from V and 7 from J; bases not matched to a gene: 8. Germline V gene sequence: CDR1 SGHNT, CDR2 YYREEE (reference sequence). CDR3 length: 15 residues. The sequencing sample was made of peripheral blood. V and J are TRBV5-4 and TRBJ2-3; 7 nucleotides agree with TRBD2. This receptor was identified in a human donor in a cohort sampled during active COVID-19. For the CDR3, the DNA is TGTGCCAGCAGCTTGGGAGGGGCTAGCGGCAATACGCAGTATTTT. This codes for CASSLGGASGNTQYF.